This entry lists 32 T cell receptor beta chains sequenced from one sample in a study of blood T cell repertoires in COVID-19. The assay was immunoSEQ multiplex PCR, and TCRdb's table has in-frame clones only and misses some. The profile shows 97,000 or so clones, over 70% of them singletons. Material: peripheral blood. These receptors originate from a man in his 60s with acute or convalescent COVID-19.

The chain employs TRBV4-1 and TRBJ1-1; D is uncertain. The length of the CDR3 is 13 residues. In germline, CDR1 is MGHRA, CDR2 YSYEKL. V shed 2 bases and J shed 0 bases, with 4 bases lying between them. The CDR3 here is CASSQFMNTEAFF. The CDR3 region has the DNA TGCGCCAGCAGCCAATTTATGAACACTGAAGCTTTCTTT.

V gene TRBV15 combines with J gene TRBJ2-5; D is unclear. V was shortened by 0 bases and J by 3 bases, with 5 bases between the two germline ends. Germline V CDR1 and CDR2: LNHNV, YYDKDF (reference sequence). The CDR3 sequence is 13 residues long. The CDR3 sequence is CATSRDQKETQYF. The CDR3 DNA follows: TGTGCCACCAGCAGAGATCAGAAAGAGACCCAGTACTTC.

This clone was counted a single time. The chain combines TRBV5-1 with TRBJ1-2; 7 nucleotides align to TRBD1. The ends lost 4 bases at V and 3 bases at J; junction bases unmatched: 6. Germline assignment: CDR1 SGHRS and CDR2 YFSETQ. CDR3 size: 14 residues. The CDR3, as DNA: TGCGCCAGCAGCCCACAGGGGTGGGACTATGGCTACACCTTC. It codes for CASSPQGWDYGYTF.

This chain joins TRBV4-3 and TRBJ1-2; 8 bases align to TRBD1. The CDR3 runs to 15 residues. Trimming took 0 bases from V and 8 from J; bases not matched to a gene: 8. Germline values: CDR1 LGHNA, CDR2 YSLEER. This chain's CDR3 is CASSQDRKDRVGYTF. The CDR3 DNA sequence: TGCGCCAGCAGCCAAGATAGGAAGGACAGGGTCGGCTACACCTTC.

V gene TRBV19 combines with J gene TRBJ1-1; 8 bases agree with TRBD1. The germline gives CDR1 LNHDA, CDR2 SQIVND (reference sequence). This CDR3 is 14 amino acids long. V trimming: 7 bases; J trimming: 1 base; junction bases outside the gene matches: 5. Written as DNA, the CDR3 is TGTGCCAGTACCCCGACAGGGGCGAACACTGAAGCTTTCTTT. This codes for CASTPTGANTEAFF.

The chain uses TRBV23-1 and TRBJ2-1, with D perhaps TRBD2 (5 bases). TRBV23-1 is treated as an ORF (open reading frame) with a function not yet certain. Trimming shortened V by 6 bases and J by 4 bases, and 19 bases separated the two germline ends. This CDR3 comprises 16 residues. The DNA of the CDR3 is TGCGCCAGCAGCCCCCCCCGAGGGCTCGTTTACAATGAGCAGTTCTTC. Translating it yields CASSPPRGLVYNEQFF.

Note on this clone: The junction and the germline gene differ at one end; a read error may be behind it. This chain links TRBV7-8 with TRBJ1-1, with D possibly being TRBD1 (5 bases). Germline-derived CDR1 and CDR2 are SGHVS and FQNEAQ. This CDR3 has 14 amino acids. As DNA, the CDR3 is TGTGCCAGCAGCTTAGGGGGCGGGAACGCTGAAGCTTTCTTT. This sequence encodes CASSLGGGNAEAFF.

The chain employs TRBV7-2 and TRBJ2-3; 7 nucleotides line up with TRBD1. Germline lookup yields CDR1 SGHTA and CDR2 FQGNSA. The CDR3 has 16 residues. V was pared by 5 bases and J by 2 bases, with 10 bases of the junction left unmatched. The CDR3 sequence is CASSPPGQRVTDTQYF. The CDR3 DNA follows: TGTGCCAGCAGCCCGCCGGGACAGAGGGTCACAGATACGCAGTATTTT.

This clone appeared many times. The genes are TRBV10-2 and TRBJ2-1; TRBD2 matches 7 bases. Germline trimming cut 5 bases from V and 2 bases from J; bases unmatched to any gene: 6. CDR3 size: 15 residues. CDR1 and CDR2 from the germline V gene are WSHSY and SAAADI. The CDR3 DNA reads TGCGCCAGCAGTTCAGCGGGATTCGCCTACAATGAGCAGTTCTTC. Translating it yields CASSSAGFAYNEQFF.

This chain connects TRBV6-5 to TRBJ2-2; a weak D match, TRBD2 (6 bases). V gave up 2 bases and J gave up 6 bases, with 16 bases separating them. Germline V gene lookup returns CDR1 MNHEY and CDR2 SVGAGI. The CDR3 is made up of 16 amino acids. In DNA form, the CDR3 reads TGTGCCAGCAGTTACGTCTCAACGACGGGGGCCGGGGAGCTGTTTTTT. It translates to CASSYVSTTGAGELFF.

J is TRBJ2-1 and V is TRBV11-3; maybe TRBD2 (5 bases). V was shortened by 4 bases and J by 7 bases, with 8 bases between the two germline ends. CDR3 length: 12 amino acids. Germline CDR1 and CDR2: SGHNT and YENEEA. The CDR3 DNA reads TGTGCCAGCAGCTCGACGGGAAATGAGCAGTTCTTC. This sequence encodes CASSSTGNEQFF.

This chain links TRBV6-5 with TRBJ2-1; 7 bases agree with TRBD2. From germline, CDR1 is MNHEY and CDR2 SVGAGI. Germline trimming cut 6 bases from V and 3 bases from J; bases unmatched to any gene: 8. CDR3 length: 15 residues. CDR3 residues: CASRSLAEIYNEQFF. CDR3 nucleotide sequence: TGTGCCAGCAGGAGCCTAGCGGAGATCTACAATGAGCAGTTCTTC.

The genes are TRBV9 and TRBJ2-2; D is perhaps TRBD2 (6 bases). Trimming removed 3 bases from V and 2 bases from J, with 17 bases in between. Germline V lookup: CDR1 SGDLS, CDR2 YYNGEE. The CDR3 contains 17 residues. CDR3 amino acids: CASSANTGTFNTGELFF. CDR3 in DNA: TGTGCCAGCAGCGCGAATACCGGGACTTTCAACACCGGGGAGCTGTTTTTT.

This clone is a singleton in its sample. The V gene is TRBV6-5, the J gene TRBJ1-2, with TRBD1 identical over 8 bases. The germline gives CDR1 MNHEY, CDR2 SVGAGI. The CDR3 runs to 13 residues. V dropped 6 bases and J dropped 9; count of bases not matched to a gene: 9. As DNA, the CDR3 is TGTGCCAGCAGACCGACAGGGGTAAATAGCTACACCTTC. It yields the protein CASRPTGVNSYTF.

CDR3 protein: CASTSISGSTDTQYF. Here the CDR3 DNA reads TGTGCCAGCACCTCGATTAGCGGGAGCACAGATACGCAGTATTTT. This chain links TRBV2 with TRBJ2-3; 7 nucleotides line up with TRBD2. Germline V gene data show CDR1 as SNHLY and CDR2 as FYNNEI. The V gene end was trimmed by 7 bases and the J gene end by 0 bases; junction bases not matched to a gene: 7. The CDR3 has 15 residues.

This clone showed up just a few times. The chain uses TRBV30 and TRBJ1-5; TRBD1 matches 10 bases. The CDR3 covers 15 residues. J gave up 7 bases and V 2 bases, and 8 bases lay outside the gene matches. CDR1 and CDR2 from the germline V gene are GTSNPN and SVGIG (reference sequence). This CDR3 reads CAWSRDRGMIQPQHF. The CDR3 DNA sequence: TGTGCCTGGAGTCGGGACAGGGGTATGATCCAGCCCCAGCATTTT. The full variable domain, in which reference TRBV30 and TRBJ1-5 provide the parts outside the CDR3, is SQTIHQWPATLVQPVGSPLSLECTVEGTSNPNLYWYRQAAGRGLQLLFYSVGIGQISSEVPQNLSASRPQDRQFILSSKKLLLSDSGFYLCAWSRDRGMIQPQHFGDGTRLSIL.

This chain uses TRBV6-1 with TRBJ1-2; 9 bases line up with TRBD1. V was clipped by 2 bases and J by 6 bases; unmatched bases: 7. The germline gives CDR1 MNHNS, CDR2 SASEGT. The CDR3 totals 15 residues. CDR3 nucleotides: TGTGCCAGCAGTGAAATGGGACAGGGATATAATGGCTACACCTTC. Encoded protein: CASSEMGQGYNGYTF.

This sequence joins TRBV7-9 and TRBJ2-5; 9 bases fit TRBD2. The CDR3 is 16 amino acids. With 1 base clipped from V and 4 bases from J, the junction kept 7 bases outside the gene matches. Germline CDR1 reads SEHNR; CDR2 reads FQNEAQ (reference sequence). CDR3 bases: TGTGCCAGCAGCTTAGGGCTTGGGACTAGCCGAGAGACCCAGTACTTC. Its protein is CASSLGLGTSRETQYF. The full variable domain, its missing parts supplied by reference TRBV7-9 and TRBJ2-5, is DTGVSQNPRHKITKRGQNVTFRCDPISEHNRLYWYRQTLGQGPEFLTYFQNEAQLEKSRLLSDRFSAERPKGSFSTLEIQRTEQGDSAMYLCASSLGLGTSRETQYFGPGTRLLVL.

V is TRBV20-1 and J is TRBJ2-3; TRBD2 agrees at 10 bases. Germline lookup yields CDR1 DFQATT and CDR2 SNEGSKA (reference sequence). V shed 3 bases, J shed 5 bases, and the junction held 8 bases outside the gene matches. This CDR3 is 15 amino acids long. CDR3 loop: CSASGLAGDGDTQYF. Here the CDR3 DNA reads TGCAGTGCTAGTGGGCTAGCGGGAGACGGAGATACGCAGTATTTT.

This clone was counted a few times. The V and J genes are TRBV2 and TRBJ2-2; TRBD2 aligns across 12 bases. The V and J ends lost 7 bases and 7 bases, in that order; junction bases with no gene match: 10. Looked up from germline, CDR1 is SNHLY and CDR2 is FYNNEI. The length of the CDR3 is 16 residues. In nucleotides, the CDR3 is TGTGCCAGCACGGGAAGGGCTAGCGGGAGGGGCGGGGAGCTGTTTTTT. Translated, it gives CASTGRASGRGGELFF. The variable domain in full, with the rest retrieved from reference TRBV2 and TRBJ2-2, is EPEVTQTPSHQVTQMGQEVILRCVPISNHLYFYWYRQILGQKVEFLVSFYNNEISEKSEIFDDQFSVERPDGSNFTLKIRSTKLEDSAMYFCASTGRASGRGGELFFGEGSRLTVL.

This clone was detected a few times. The CDR3 sequence: CAWSRSGNTEAFF. The DNA for the CDR3 is TGTGCCTGGAGTAGGTCAGGGAATACTGAAGCTTTCTTT. This rearrangement joins TRBV30 to TRBJ1-1; TRBD1 is a possible D gene (5 bases). There are 13 residues in the CDR3. Germline CDR1 and CDR2: GTSNPN and SVGIG (reference sequence). V was pared by 2 bases and J by 5 bases, with 12 bases between.

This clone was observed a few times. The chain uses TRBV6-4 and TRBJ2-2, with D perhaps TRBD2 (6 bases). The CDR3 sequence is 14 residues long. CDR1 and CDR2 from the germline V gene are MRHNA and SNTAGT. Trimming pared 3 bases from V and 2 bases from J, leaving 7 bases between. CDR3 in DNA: TGTGCCAGCAGTGAAGGACTAAACACCGGGGAGCTGTTTTTT. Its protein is CASSEGLNTGELFF.

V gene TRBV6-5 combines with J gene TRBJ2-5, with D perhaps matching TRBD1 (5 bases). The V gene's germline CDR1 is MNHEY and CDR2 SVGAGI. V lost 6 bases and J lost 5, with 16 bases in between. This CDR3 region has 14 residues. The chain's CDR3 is CASRSLGHRETQYF. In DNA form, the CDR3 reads TGTGCCAGCAGAAGCCTCGGCCACAGGGAGACCCAGTACTTC.

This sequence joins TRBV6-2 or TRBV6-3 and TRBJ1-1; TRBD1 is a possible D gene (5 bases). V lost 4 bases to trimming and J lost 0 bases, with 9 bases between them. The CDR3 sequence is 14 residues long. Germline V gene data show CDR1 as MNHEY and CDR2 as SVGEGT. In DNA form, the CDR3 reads TGTGCCAGCAGTTGGGGCATTTTGAACACTGAAGCTTTCTTT. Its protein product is CASSWGILNTEAFF.

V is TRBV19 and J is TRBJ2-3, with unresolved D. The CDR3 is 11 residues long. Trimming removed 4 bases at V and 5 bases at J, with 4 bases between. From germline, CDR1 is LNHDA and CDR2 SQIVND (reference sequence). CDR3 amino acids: CASSTGDTQYF. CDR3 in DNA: TGTGCCAGTAGTACCGGAGATACGCAGTATTTT.

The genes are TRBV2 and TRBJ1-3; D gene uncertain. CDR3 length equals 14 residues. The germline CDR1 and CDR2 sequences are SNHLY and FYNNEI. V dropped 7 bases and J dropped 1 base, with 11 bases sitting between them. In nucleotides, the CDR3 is TGTGCCAGCAAACTGCAGGTTTCTGGAAACACCATATATTTT. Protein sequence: CASKLQVSGNTIYF.

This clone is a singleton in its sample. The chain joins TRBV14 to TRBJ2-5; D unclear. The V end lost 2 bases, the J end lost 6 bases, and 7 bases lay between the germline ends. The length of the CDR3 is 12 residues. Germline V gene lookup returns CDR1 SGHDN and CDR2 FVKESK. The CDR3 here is CASSQPKQTQYF. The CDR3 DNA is TGTGCCAGCAGCCAACCTAAACAGACCCAGTACTTC.

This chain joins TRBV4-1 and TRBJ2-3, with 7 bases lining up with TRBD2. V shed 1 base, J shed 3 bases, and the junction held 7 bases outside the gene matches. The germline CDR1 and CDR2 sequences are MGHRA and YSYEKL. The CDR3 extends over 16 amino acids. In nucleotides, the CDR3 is TGCGCCAGCAGCCAAGCGTCTCTAGCGGTAACAGATACGCAGTATTTT. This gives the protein CASSQASLAVTDTQYF.

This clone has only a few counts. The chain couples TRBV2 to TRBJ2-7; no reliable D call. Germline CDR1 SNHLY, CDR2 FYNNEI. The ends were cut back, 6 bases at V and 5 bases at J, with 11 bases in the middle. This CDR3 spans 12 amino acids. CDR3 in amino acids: CASSALLNEQYV. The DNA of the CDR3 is TGTGCCAGCAGCGCGCTGTTAAACGAGCAGTACGTC.

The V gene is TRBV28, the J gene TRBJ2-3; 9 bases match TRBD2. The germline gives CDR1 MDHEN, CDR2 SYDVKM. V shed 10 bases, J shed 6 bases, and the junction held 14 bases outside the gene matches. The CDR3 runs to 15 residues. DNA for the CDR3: TGTGCCATCTCGAGGGGCGGGAGGGCCGCTGATACGCAGTATTTT. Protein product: CAISRGGRAADTQYF.

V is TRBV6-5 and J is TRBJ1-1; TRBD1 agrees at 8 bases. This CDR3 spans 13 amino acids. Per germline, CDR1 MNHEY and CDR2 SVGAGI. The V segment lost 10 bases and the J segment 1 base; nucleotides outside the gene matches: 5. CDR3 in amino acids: CAISTGANTEAFF. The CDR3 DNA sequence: TGTGCCATCTCGACAGGGGCGAACACTGAAGCTTTCTTT.

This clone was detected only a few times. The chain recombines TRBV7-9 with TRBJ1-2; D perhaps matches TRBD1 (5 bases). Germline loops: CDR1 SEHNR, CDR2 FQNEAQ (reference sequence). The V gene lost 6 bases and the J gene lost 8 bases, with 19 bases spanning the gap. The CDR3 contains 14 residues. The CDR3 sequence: CASRPLGRQGGYTF. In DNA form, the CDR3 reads TGTGCCAGCAGGCCGCTGGGGCGCCAAGGGGGCTACACCTTC.